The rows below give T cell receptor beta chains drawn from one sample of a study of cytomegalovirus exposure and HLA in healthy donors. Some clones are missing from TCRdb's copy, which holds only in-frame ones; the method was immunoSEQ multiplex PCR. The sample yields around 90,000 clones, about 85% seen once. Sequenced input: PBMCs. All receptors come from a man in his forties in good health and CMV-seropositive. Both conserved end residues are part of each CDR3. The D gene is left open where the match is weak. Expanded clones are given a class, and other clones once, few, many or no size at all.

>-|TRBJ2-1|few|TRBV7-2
CASSLSGTGLTLHSEQFF
TGTGCCAGCAGCTTAAGCGGAACGGGCCTGACCCTCCATAGTGAGCAGTTCTTC
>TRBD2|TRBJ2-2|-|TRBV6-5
CASNLAGGRVGELFF
TGTGCCAGCAATCTAGCGGGGGGGCGGGTCGGGGAGCTGTTTTTT
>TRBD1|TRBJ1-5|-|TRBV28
CASSDGTGGRQPQHF
TGTGCCAGCAGCGACGGGACAGGGGGCCGTCAGCCCCAGCATTTT
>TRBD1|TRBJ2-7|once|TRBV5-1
CASSALYRGDYEQYF
TGCGCCAGCAGCGCGCTGTACAGGGGTGACTACGAGCAGTACTTC
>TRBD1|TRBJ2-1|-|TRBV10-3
CAITPGQGAPRNEQFF
TGTGCCATCACCCCGGGACAGGGGGCGCCACGCAATGAGCAGTTCTTC
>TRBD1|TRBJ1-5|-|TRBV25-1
CASRPGGSNQPQHF
TGTGCCAGCAGGCCAGGGGGTAGCAATCAGCCCCAGCATTTT
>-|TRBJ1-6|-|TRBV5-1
CASRWGRPGNSPLHF
TGCGCCAGCAGGTGGGGCAGGCCGGGTAATTCACCCCTCCACTTT
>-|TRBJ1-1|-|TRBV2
CASSETREATEAFF
TGTGCCAGCAGTGAAACGCGGGAGGCCACTGAAGCTTTCTTT
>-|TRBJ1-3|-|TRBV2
CASAREKGLGNTIYF
TGTGCCAGCGCCCGAGAGAAGGGGCTTGGAAACACCATATATTTT
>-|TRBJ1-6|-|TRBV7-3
CASSLMGAGNNSPLHF
TGTGCCAGCAGCTTAATGGGGGCCGGGAATAATTCACCCCTCCACTTT